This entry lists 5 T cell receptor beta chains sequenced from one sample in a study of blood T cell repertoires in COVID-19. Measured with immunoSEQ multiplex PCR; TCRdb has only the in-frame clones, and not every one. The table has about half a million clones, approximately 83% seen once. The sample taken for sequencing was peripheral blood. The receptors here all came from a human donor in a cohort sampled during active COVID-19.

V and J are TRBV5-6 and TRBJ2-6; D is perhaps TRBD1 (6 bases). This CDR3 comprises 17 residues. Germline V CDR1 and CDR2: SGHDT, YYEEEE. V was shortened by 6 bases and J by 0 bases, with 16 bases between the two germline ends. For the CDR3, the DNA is TGTGCCAGCACTCGGGACATTCTCTTCTCTGGGGCCAACGTCCTGACTTTC. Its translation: CASTRDILFSGANVLTF.

In DNA, the CDR3 is TGTGCCAGCAGGGCGACACTCACAGATACGCAGTATTTT. Translated, it gives CASRATLTDTQYF. The chain uses TRBV6-5 and TRBJ2-3; D remains ambiguous. Germline-derived CDR1 and CDR2 are MNHEY and SVGAGI. The CDR3 is 13 amino acids. Trimming shortened V by 6 bases and J by 2 bases, and 9 bases separated the two germline ends.

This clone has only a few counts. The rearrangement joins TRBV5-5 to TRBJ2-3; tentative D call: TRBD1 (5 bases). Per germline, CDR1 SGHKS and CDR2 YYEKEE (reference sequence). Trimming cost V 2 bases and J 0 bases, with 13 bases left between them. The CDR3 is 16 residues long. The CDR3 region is CASSFSPDISTDTQYF. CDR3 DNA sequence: TGTGCCAGCAGCTTCTCTCCGGACATTAGCACAGATACGCAGTATTTT.

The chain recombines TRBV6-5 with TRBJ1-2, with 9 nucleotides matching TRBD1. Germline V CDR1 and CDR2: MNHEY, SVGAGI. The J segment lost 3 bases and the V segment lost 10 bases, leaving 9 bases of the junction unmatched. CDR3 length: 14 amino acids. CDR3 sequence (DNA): TGTGCCACGGAAAGTCGGGACAGGGACTATGGCTACACCTTC. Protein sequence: CATESRDRDYGYTF.

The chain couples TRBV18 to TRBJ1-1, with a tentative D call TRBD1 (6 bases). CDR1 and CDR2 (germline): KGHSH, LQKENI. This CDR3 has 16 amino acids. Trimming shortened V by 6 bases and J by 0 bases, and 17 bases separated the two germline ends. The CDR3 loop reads CASSPTGSGMNTEAFF. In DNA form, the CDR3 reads TGTGCCAGCTCTCCAACAGGGTCGGGCATGAACACTGAAGCTTTCTTT. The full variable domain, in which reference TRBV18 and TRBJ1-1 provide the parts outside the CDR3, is NAGVMQNPRHLVRRRGQEARLRCSPMKGHSHVYWYRQLPEEGLKFMVYLQKENIIDESGMPKERFSAEFPKEGPSILRIQQVVRGDSAAYFCASSPTGSGMNTEAFFGQGTRLTVV.